The 4 T cell receptor beta chains presented below share a single source sample, sequenced in a study of blood T cell repertoires in COVID-19. Clones were sequenced by immunoSEQ multiplex PCR, and TCRdb holds only the in-frame ones, with some missing. The repertoire includes some 64,000 clones, 72% of them detected once, and 4.5% to 5% sits in the top ten. Specimen: peripheral blood. The source of these receptors is a woman aged 70-85 years with COVID-19, enrolled during active disease.

This clone was seen a handful of times. V and J are TRBV6-2 or TRBV6-3 and TRBJ2-3; 9 bases line up with TRBD2. The ends lost 8 bases at V and 5 bases at J; junction bases unmatched: 11. The CDR3 spans 15 residues. CDR1 and CDR2 (germline): MNHEY, SVGEGT. CDR3 bases: TGTGCCAGCGGCCGCGGGGGGGCCTATAAAGATACGCAGTATTTT. Amino acids: CASGRGGAYKDTQYF.

This clone was counted between two and nine times. This chain joins TRBV7-3 and TRBJ2-2; 7 nucleotides agree with TRBD1. The V and J ends lost 1 base and 3 bases, in that order; junction bases with no gene match: 5. This CDR3 contains 16 residues. CDR1 and CDR2 from the germline V gene are SGHTA and FQGTGA. The CDR3 DNA sequence: TGTGCCAGCAGCTTAAGAGGGACAGCGGACACCGGGGAGCTGTTTTTT. Translation gives CASSLRGTADTGELFF.

This sequence joins TRBV4-3 and TRBJ1-2; tentatively, D is TRBD1 (5 bases). Germline CDR1 LGHNA, CDR2 YSLEER. The CDR3 runs 14 residues. Deletions cut 0 bases from V and 7 bases from J, with 12 bases between. The CDR3 reads CASSQDGAAGGYTF. For the CDR3, the DNA is TGCGCCAGCAGCCAAGATGGGGCAGCCGGTGGCTACACCTTC.

The gene calls are TRBV5-1 and TRBJ2-7; the D is unclear. Germline values: CDR1 SGHRS, CDR2 YFSETQ. CDR3 length equals 13 residues. The germline V and J ends were trimmed by 4 bases and 3 bases, with 11 bases remaining between them. The CDR3 DNA reads TGCGCCAGCAGCCTGTCCTCGGGCTACGAGCAGTACGTC. This gives the protein CASSLSSGYEQYV.